Listed below are T cell receptor beta chains from one sample, sequenced in a study of cytomegalovirus exposure and HLA in healthy donors. Here immunoSEQ multiplex PCR was the method, and the copy in TCRdb shows in-frame clones only, minus some. The data include about 130,000 clones; the top ten clones carry 1.5% to 2%. Sequenced: PBMCs. Source of these receptors: a man between 18 and 29 years old in good health and CMV-seronegative. Both conserved end residues are part of each CDR3. The order of the fields is J gene, D gene, V gene, CDR3 length, CDR3 protein, CDR3 DNA. The D gene is left open where the match is weak.

>TRBJ2-3|TRBD2|TRBV25-1|15
CASIAGTSGTDTQYF
TGTGCCAGCATCGCCGGGACTAGCGGCACAGATACGCAGTATTTT
>TRBJ1-1|NA|TRBV5-1|14
CASSLEHLVTEAFF
TGCGCCAGCAGCTTGGAACACCTGGTGACTGAAGCTTTCTTT
>TRBJ2-2|TRBD1|TRBV19|17
CASSLKPLQGAAGELFF
TGTGCCAGTAGTTTAAAACCCCTACAGGGGGCAGCCGGGGAGCTGTTTTTT
>TRBJ2-1|NA|TRBV7-8|14
CASSLRREKILRFF
TGTGCCAGCAGCTTACGTAGGGAGAAAATCCTAAGGTTCTTC
>TRBJ2-7|TRBD2|TRBV11-3|14
CASSLAGDGYEQYF
TGTGCCAGCAGCCTAGCGGGAGACGGATACGAGCAGTACTTC
>TRBJ1-2|NA|TRBV11-1|13
CASSPGQNYGYTF
TGTGCCAGCAGCCCCGGACAGAACTATGGCTACACCTTC
>TRBJ1-1|NA|TRBV7-8|14
CATRGTNRAREAFF
TGTGCTACGAGGGGTACTAACAGGGCTAGGGAAGCTTTCTTT
>TRBJ2-1|NA|TRBV5-1|13
CASSLTRFNEQFF
TGCGCCAGCAGCTTAACTAGATTCAATGAGCAGTTCTTC
>TRBJ2-3|TRBD2|TRBV5-4|15
CASSPQRGGKDTQYF
TGTGCCAGCAGCCCTCAGCGGGGGGGAAAAGATACGCAGTATTTT
>TRBJ1-4|TRBD1|TRBV6-5|14
CASSLRGEDEKLFF
TGTGCCAGCAGCCTCAGGGGGGAGGATGAAAAACTGTTTTTT
>TRBJ2-7|NA|TRBV2|14
CAGGLGGSSYEQYF
TGTGCCGGGGGACTGGGCGGGTCCTCCTACGAGCAGTACTTC
>TRBJ2-7|TRBD1|TRBV7-9|12
CASSSTGLEQYF
TGTGCCAGCAGCTCGACAGGGCTCGAGCAGTACTTC
>TRBJ2-7|TRBD1|TRBV5-1|15
CASSSPGQPSYEQYF
TGCGCCAGCAGCTCACCGGGACAGCCATCCTACGAGCAGTACTTC
>TRBJ2-7|NA|TRBV11-3|16
CASSRPLRGSSYEQYF
TGTGCCAGCAGCCGACCGCTTAGGGGGAGCTCCTACGAGCAGTACTTC
>TRBJ2-1|TRBD2|TRBV5-1|18
CASSLARTSGGPYNEQFF
TGCGCCAGCAGCTTGGCTCGGACTAGCGGGGGGCCGTACAATGAGCAGTTCTTC
>TRBJ1-5|NA|TRBV10-3|14
CAISEDNSNQPQHF
TGTGCCATCAGTGAGGACAATAGCAATCAGCCCCAGCATTTT
>TRBJ2-1|TRBD2|TRBV13|15
CASSPKAGVDNEQFF
TGTGCCAGCAGCCCGAAAGCGGGAGTCGACAATGAGCAGTTCTTC
>TRBJ1-1|TRBD1|TRBV4-2|16
CASSQDGAGGETEAFF
TGTGCCAGCAGCCAAGATGGGGCAGGGGGAGAGACTGAAGCTTTCTTT
>TRBJ1-1|NA|TRBV27|13
CASSYQVGTEAFF
TGTGCCAGCAGTTACCAGGTTGGAACTGAAGCTTTCTTT
>TRBJ2-7|TRBD2|TRBV5-1|15
CASSLGGLAGDEQYF
TGCGCCAGCAGCTTGGGCGGGCTAGCGGGAGACGAGCAGTACTTC
>TRBJ2-5|NA|TRBV9|14
CASSVGGSRETQYF
TGTGCCAGCAGCGTAGGAGGGAGTAGGGAGACCCAGTACTTC
>TRBJ1-6|TRBD1|TRBV7-2|15
CASSPRGGSDSPLHF
TGTGCCAGCAGCCCCCGAGGGGGCTCAGATTCACCCCTCCACTTT
>TRBJ2-1|NA|TRBV19|17
CASRPHTRGRAGNEQFF
TGTGCCAGTAGACCACACACAAGGGGACGTGCGGGGAATGAGCAGTTCTTC
>TRBJ1-1|NA|TRBV30|15
CAWRWPRGLNTEAFF
TGTGCCTGGAGATGGCCGCGGGGCCTGAACACTGAAGCTTTCTTT
>TRBJ2-1|NA|TRBV30|12
CAHASSYNEQFF
TGTGCCCATGCTAGCTCCTACAATGAGCAGTTCTTC
>TRBJ1-5|NA|TRBV15|15
CATSRDPGVGQPQHF
TGTGCCACCAGCAGAGATCCGGGGGTCGGGCAGCCCCAGCATTTT
>TRBJ2-7|TRBD2|TRBV9|14
CASSSLAGGDEQYF
TGTGCCAGCAGCTCCCTCGCGGGAGGCGACGAGCAGTACTTC
>TRBJ2-5|NA|TRBV12-5|12
CASGDRQETQYF
TGTGCTAGTGGGGACAGACAAGAGACCCAGTACTTC
>TRBJ1-1|NA|TRBV5-1|14
CASRRQDLNTEAFF
TGCGCCAGCAGGCGACAGGACTTGAACACTGAAGCTTTCTTT